Given below is one T cell receptor beta chain in context. Study processing details: Researchers report that nucleated cell counts were estimated from reference gene primer amplification. Method: immunoSEQ multiplex PCR; TCRdb's copy keeps in-frame clones and lacks some. The V and J calls and clone size were taken over from that table, and D and trimming were inferred from the DNA. The sample includes about 260,000 clones, roughly 80% of them seen just once. The data were taken from a study of blood T cell repertoires in COVID-19. Turning to the study itself: The United States, Italy and Spain supplied acute and convalescent COVID-19 samples.

The origin of this receptor is a man in his sixties with acute or convalescent COVID-19. The sequenced sample was peripheral blood.

CDR3 sequence reads: CASSLGGTSPSYEQYF. As DNA, the CDR3 is TGTGCCAGCAGCTTAGGTGGTACTAGTCCTTCCTACGAGCAGTACTTC. The rearrangement joins TRBV7-8 to TRBJ2-7, with D tentatively TRBD2 (5 bases). The CDR3 has 16 amino acids. Germline V gives CDR1 SGHVS, CDR2 FQNEAQ. The germline V and J ends were trimmed by 1 base and 1 base, with 14 bases remaining between them.